The entry that follows covers one T cell receptor (beta chain) sequence. Its antigen is still unknown. No much larger clonotype is one base removed from it; base qualities were not supplied. This specimen comes from a study of blood T cells in healthy people across ages (dated by TCRdb to the mid-2010s). Turning to the overall study: In model experiments, template switching captured about one uniquely barcoded TCR beta cDNA molecule for every two T cells. For two donors (one aged 18 to 29 and one aged 80 or older), the study analyzed two additional independent replicas of 1 million unique cDNA reads from the same blood draw. Donors of different ages were randomly distributed across sequencing lanes to avoid experimental bias. Donors were grouped into four age groups: young (average approximately 15 years), middle-aged (under 40), aged (about 60) and long-lived (around 82). Using deep sequencing normalized with unique cDNA molecular identifiers, the study measured how TCR beta repertoire diversity changes with age. General conclusions and limits of the study: Because the CMV infection status of the donors was unknown, age-related changes in expanded clonotypes may potentially have been confounded. The percentage of naive T cells measured by flow cytometry correlated strongly with observed TCR beta diversity. Compared with the aged group, the long-lived group had more naive CD4+ T cells, fewer expanded clones and increased TCR diversity, suggesting age selection. Estimates of total diversity from one million sequenced T cells were regarded as lower bounds and underestimates. Observed TCR beta diversity per million T cells fell roughly linearly with age, and a significant reduction was already apparent by age around 39. Bulk unsorted PBMC profiling prevented conclusive comparison of naive and antigen-experienced compartments.

Library prep was done by 5' RACE. Sequencing was performed on an Illumina HiSeq 2500. The second PCR ran for roughly 7 to 11 cycles and used a J-beta primer mix along with a sample-barcoded 5' primer. A unique molecular identifier was introduced onto each TCR beta cDNA molecule by a template-switch 5' adaptor carrying 12 random nucleotides. At least 2.5 million CDR3-containing paired-end reads were obtained from each sample. All of the RNA was converted into first-strand cDNA using the Mint cDNA synthesis kit, with a TRBC-specific oligonucleotide serving as the primer. After uracil-DNA glycosylase treatment, a first 18-cycle PCR used universal primers M1SS and BC2_uni_R on all cDNA. Under the source paper's analysis protocol: Each sample was normalized by randomly selecting 1 million high-quality reads, each carrying a distinct molecular identifier. Instead of being binned into consensus sequences, reads with shared molecular identifiers were discarded. CDR3 identification, clonotype clustering and error correction used MiTCR with a Q25 quality threshold and the strictest error-elimination algorithm. A nonparametric unseen species model using Euler transformation provided a lower-bound estimate of total TCR beta diversity. Through fastp at Q25 and MiXCR, TCRdb rebuilt clones from the public reads, retaining in-frame beta chains. Rows are combined by CDR3 protein, so each entry shows the most common genes and DNA. TCRdb's processing, not the authors' own work, is the source of the V and J calls. A total of 790,000 or so distinct CDR3 sequences appear in this sample, about 42% of them only once. The top ten hold around a sixth of the sample.

The 40 or so donors, aged about 6 to 95 years, were systemically healthy Caucasian individuals from Russia. Ten milliliters of peripheral blood were drawn from each donor into EDTA-treated Vacutainer tubes. PBMCs were isolated by Ficoll-Paque density-gradient centrifugation, with at least 7 million obtained per sample. Total RNA was extracted from PBMCs with Trizol reagent, with at least 5.5 micrograms obtained per sample. Naive CD45RAhigh/CD27high T cell percentages were measured by flow cytometry on a PBMC aliquot from every donor. The CDR3 sequence holds 15 residues, the cysteine and phenylalanine included. Only CDR3 DNA is held: 45 bases, read in frame from base 1. V is cut by 6 bases and J by 2 bases, and the space between the germline ends is 16 bases.

What was sequenced was blood. This TCR derives from a man older than 75 in good health. The rearrangement combines TRBV12-3 or TRBV12-4 with TRBJ2-5, with a tentative D gene TRBD2 over 6 matching bases. The CDR3 reads as follows: CASRKVAAQQETQYF. The DNA sequence is as follows: TGTGCCAGCAGGAAAGTAGCGGCGCAACAAGAGACCCAGTACTTC.